This T cell receptor (beta chain) stems from a study of blood T cell repertoires in COVID-19. Looking at the study overall: T cells, B-cell-depleted T cells, or PBMCs provided the cDNA or gDNA that served as material.

How the authors handled the data: Estimation of nucleated cell counts relied on the amplification of reference gene primers. Profiled with immunoSEQ multiplex PCR; TCRdb holds only in-frame clones, not every one. V, J and clone size are those of that table, while D and trimming were read from the DNA. The table lists over 150,000 clones, roughly 83% of them singletons, with 11% to 15% in the top ten. The sequence was collected from a man between 18 and 29 years old with active or convalescent COVID-19. The sequencing input was peripheral blood.

The CDR3 region is CASSGRRDREQYF. CDR3 DNA sequence: TGTGCCAGCAGCGGAAGGAGGGATCGTGAGCAGTACTTC. The chain joins TRBV7-2 to TRBJ2-7; a weak D match, TRBD2 (6 bases). The V and J ends lost 5 bases and 7 bases respectively, with 15 bases between them. Germline V CDR1 and CDR2: SGHTA, FQGNSA. The length of the CDR3 is 13 residues.